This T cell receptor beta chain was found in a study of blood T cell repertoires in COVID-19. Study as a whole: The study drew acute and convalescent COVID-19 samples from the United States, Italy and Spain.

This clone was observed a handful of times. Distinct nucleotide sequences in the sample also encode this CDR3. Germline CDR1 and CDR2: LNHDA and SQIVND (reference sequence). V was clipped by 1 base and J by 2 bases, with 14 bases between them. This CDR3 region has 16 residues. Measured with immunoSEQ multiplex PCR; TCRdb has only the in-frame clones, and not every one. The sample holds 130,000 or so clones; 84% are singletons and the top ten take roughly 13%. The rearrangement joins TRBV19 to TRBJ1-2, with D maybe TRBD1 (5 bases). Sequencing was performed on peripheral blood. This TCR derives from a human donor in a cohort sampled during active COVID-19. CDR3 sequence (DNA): TGTGCCAGTAGTATAGGCGGGGGAGTCGTGAACTATGGCTACACCTTC. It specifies CASSIGGGVVNYGYTF.